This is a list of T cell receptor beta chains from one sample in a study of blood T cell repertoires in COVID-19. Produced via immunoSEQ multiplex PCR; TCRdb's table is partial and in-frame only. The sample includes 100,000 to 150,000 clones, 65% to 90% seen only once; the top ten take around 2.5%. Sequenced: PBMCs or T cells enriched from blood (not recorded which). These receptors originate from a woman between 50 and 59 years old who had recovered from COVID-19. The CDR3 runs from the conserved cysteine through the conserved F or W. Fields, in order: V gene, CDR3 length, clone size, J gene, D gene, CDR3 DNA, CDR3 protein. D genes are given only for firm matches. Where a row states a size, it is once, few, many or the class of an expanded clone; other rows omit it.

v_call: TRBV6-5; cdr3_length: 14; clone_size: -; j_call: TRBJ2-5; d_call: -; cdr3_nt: TGTGCCAGCAGGGACCCGGGGACATCGAAGACCCAGTACTTC; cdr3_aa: CASRDPGTSKTQYF
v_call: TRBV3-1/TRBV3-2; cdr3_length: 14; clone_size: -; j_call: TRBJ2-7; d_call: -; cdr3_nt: TGTGCCAGCAGCCAAGGGGACTTCACCTACGAGCAGTACTTC; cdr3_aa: CASSQGDFTYEQYF
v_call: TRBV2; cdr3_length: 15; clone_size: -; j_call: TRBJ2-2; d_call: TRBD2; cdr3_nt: TGTGCCAGCAGTGAACGGACTAGCTACACCGGGGAGCTGTTTTTT; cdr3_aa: CASSERTSYTGELFF
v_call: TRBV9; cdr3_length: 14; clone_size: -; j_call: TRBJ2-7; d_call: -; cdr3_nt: TGTGCCAGCAGCGTAGGATATGGGGGGAAAGAGCAGTACTTC; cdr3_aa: CASSVGYGGKEQYF
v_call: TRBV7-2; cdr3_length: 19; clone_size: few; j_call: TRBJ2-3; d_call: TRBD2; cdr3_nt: TGTGCCAGCAGCCCACCACCGACTAGCGGGGGACTAACCACAGATACGCAGTATTTT; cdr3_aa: CASSPPPTSGGLTTDTQYF
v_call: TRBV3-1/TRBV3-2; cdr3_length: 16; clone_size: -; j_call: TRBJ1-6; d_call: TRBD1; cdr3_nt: TGTGCCAGCAGCCAAGGGACAGGACCCTATAATTCACCCCTCCACTTT; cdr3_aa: CASSQGTGPYNSPLHF
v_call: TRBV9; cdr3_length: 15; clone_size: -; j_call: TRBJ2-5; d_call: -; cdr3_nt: TGTGCCAGCAGCGTAGCGGGGGGCCTAGGAGAGACCCAGTACTTC; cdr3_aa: CASSVAGGLGETQYF
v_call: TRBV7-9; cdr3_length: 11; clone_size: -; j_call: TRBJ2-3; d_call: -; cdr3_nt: TGTGCCCAGTATAGCACAGATACGCAGTATTTT; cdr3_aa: CAQYSTDTQYF
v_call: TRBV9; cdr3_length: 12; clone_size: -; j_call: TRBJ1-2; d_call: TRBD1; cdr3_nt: TGTGCCAGCAGCCCCCAGGGGGATGGCTACACCTTC; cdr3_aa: CASSPQGDGYTF
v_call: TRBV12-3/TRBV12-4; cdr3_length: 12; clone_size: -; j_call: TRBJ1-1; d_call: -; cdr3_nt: TGTGCCAGCAGTCCCCCGGGAACTGAAGCTTTCTTT; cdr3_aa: CASSPPGTEAFF
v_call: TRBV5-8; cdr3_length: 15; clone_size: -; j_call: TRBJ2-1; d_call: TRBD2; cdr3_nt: TGTGCCAGCAGCTTGGCTAGCGGGGGGGTCAATGAGCAGTTCTTC; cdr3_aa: CASSLASGGVNEQFF
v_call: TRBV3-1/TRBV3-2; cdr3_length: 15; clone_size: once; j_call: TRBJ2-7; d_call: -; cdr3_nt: TGTGCCAGCAGCCAGGCGGGACAGAGCTCCTACGAGCAGTACTTC; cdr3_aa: CASSQAGQSSYEQYF
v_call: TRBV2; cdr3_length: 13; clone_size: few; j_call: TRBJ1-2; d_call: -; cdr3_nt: TGTGCCAGCAGAGACGACAGGCCTATGGGCTACACCTTC; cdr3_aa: CASRDDRPMGYTF
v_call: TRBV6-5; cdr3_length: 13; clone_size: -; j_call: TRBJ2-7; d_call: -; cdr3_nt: TGTGCCAGCAACTCCCGACAGACCTACGAGCAGTACTTC; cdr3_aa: CASNSRQTYEQYF
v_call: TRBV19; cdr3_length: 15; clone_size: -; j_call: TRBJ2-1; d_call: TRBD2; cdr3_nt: TGTGCCAGTAGGGCGCAGGGACTAGCCTTCAATGAGCAGTTCTTC; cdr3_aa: CASRAQGLAFNEQFF
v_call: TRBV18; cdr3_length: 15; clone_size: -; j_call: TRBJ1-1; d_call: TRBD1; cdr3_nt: TGTGCCAGCTCACCCCAAGGGACAGCGAACACTGAAGCTTTCTTT; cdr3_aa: CASSPQGTANTEAFF
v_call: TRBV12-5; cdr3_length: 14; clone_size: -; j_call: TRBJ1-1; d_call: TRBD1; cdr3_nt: TGTGCTAGTGGTCACGGGACAGTAAACACTGAAGCTTTCTTT; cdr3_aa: CASGHGTVNTEAFF
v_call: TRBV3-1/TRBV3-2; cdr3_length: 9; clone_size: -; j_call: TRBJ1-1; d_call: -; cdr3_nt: TGTGCCTACAAGATTGAAGCTTTCTTT; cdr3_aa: CAYKIEAFF
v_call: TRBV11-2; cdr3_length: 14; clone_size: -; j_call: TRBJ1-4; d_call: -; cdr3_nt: TGTGCCAGCACTCGGCCAGGGAGGAGTGAAAAACTGTTTTTT; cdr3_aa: CASTRPGRSEKLFF